The 3 T cell receptor beta chains in this list originate from one sample, sequenced in a study of blood T cell repertoires in COVID-19. Some clones are missing from TCRdb's copy, which holds only in-frame ones; the method was immunoSEQ multiplex PCR. The sample comprises 150,000 to 200,000 clones, 88% of which are singletons, and more than 8.5% rests with the top ten. The sequencing input was PBMCs or T cells enriched from blood (not recorded which). The receptors stem from a woman aged 18-35 years who had recovered from COVID-19.

The J gene is TRBJ2-5, the V gene TRBV12-3 or TRBV12-4, with D unresolved. The V end was cut by 3 bases, the J end by 2 bases, with 7 bases between. The CDR3 extends over 13 amino acids. This chain's CDR3 is CASSLNRQETQYF. As DNA, the CDR3 is TGTGCCAGCAGTTTGAATAGACAAGAGACCCAGTACTTC.

V and J are TRBV2 and TRBJ1-1; 7 nucleotides match TRBD1. The CDR3 contains 12 residues. J gave up 6 bases and V 4 bases, and 2 bases lay outside the gene matches. The germline gives CDR1 SNHLY, CDR2 FYNNEI. The CDR3 bases are TGTGCCAGCAGTGGGGACAGAGCTGAAGCTTTCTTT. Amino acids: CASSGDRAEAFF.

The chain links TRBV6-1 to TRBJ2-7, with D tentatively TRBD1 (5 bases). Germline V gene data show CDR1 as MNHNS and CDR2 as SASEGT. The CDR3 runs 13 residues. The ends were cut back, 1 base at V and 4 bases at J, with 8 bases in the middle. CDR3 nucleotide sequence: TGTGCCAGCAGTGAAGGGACACCTTACGAGCAGTACTTC. Encoded protein: CASSEGTPYEQYF.